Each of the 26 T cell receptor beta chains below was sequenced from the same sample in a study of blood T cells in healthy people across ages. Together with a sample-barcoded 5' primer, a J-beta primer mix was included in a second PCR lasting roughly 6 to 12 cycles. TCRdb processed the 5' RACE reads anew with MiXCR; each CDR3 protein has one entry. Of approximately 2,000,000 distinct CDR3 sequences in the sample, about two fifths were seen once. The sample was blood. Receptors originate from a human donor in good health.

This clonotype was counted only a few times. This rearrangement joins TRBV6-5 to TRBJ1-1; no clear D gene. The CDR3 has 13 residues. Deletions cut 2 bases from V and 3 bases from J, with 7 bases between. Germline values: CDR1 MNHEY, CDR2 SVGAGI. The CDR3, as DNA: TGTGCCAGCAGTTACGAGCTAGACACTGAAGCTTTCTTT. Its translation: CASSYELDTEAFF.

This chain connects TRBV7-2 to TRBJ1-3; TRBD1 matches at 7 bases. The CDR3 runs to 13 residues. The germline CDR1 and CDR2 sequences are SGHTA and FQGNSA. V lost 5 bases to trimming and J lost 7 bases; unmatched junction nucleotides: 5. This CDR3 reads CASSPGTVNTIYF. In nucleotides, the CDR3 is TGTGCCAGCAGCCCCGGGACAGTTAACACCATATATTTT.

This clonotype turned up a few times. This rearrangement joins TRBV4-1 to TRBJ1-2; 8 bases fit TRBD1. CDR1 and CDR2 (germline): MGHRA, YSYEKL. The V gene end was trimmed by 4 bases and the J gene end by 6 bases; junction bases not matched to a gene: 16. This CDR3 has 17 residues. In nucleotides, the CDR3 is TGCGCCAGCAGCCGATTTTTGCAGGGGGCAATTCGGAATGGCTACACCTTC. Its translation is CASSRFLQGAIRNGYTF.

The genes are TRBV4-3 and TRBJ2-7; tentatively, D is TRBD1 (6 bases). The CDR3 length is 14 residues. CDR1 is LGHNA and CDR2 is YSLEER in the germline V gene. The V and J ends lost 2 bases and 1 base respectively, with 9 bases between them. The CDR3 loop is CASSQHRESYEQYF. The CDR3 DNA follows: TGCGCCAGCAGCCAACACAGGGAATCCTACGAGCAGTACTTC.

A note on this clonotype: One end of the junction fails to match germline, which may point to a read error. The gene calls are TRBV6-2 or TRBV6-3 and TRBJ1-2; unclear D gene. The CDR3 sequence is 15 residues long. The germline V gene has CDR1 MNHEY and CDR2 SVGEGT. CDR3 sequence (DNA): TGTGTCAGCAGCCGAGACACCACCTCCCTCTATGGCTACACCTTC. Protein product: CVSSRDTTSLYGYTF.

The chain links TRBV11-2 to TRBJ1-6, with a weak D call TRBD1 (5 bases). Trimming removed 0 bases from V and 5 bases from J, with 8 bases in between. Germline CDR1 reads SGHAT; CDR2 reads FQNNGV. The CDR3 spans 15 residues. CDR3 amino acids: CASSLEPGNNSPLHF. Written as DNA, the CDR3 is TGTGCCAGCAGCTTAGAGCCAGGGAATAATTCACCCCTCCACTTT.

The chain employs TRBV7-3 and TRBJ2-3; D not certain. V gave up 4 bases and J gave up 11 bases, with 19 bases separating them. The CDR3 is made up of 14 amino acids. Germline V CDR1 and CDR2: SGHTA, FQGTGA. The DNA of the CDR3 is TGTGCCAGCAGCTATGGCAGGCCTCCTAATATGCAGTATTTT. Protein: CASSYGRPPNMQYF.

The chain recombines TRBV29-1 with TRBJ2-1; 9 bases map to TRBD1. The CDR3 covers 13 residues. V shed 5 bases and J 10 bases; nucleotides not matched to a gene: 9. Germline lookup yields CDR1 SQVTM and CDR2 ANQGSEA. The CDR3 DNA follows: TGCAGCGTTAGGAGGGGACAGGGCGGAGAGCAGTTCTTC. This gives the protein CSVRRGQGGEQFF.

The CDR3 DNA is TGTGCCAGCAGCCAACAGGGTTTAAGGGAAAAACTGTTTTTT. It is translated as CASSQQGLREKLFF. The chain links TRBV2 to TRBJ1-4; a possible D gene is TRBD1 (6 bases). The CDR3 consists of 14 residues. The germline V gene encodes CDR1 SNHLY and CDR2 FYNNEI. V was shortened by 6 bases and J by 8 bases, with 16 bases between the two germline ends.

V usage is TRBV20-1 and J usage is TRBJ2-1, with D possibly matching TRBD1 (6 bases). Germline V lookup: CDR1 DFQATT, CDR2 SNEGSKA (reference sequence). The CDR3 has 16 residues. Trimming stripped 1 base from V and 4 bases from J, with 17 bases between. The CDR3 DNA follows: TGCAGTGCTAGAGGATCAGTGGGGGCCGTATACAATGAGCAGTTCTTC. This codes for CSARGSVGAVYNEQFF.

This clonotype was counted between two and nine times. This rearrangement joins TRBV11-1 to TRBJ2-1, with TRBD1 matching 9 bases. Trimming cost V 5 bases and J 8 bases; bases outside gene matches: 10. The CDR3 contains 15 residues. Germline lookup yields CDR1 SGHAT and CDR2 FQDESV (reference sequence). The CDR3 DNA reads TGTGCCAGCAGCCTAGGACAGGGGCAATTTCATGAGCAGTTCTTC. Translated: CASSLGQGQFHEQFF.

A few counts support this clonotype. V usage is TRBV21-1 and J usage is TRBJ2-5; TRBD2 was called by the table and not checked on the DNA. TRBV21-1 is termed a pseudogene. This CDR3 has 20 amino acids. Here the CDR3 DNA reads TGTGCCAGCAGCAAACCCGACCGACTAGTCGGCTTTTTAGAACAAGAGACCCAGTACTTC. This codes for CASSKPDRLVGFLEQETQYF.

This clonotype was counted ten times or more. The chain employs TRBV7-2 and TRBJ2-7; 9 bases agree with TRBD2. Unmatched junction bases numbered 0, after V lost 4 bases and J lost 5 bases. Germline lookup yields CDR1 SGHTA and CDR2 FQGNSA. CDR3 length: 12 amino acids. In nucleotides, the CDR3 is TGTGCCAGCAGCTGGACTAGCGACGAGCAGTACTTC. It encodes CASSWTSDEQYF.

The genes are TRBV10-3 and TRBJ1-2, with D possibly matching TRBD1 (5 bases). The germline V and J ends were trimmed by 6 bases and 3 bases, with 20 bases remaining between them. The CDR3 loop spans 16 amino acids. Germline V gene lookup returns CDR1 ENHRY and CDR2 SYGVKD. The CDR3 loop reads CAIRGREGPHDYGYTF. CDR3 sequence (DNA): TGTGCCATCAGGGGGCGTGAAGGACCCCATGACTATGGCTACACCTTC.

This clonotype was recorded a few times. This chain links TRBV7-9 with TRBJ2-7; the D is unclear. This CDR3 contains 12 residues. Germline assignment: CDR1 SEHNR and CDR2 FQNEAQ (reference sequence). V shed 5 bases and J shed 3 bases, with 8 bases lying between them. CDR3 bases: TGTGCCAGCAGCGCGAACCTCTACGAGCAGTACTTC. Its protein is CASSANLYEQYF.

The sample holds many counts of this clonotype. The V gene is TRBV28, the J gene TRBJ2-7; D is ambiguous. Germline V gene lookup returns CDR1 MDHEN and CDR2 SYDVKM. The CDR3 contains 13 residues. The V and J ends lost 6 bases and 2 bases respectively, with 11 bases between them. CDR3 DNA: TGTGCCAGCAGAACAACAGTTCCCTACGAGCAGTACTTC. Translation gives CASRTTVPYEQYF.

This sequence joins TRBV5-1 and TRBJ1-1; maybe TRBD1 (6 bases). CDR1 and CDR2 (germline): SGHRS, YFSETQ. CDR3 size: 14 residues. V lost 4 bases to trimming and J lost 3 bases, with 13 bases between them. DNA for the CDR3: TGCGCCAGCAGCCCCGTACAGGGTTACACTGAAGCTTTCTTT. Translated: CASSPVQGYTEAFF.

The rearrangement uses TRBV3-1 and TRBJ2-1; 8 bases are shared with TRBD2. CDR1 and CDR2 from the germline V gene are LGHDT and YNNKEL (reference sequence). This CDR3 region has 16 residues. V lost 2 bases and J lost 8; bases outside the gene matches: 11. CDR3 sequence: CASSQTGTRLVDEQFF. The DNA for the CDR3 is TGTGCCAGCAGCCAAACCGGGACTAGATTAGTTGATGAGCAGTTCTTC.

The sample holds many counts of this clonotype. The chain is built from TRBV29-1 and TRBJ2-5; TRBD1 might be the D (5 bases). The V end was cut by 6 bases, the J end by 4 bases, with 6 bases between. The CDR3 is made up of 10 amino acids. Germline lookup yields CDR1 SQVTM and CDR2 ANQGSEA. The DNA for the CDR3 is TGCAGCGTGCAGGGAGAGACCCAGTACTTC. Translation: CSVQGETQYF. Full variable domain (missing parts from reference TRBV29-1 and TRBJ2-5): SAVISQKPSRDICQRGTSLTIQCQVDSQVTMMFWYRQQPGQSLTLIATANQGSEATYESGFVIDKFPISRPNLTFSTLTVSNMSPEDSSIYLCSVQGETQYFGPGTRLLVL.

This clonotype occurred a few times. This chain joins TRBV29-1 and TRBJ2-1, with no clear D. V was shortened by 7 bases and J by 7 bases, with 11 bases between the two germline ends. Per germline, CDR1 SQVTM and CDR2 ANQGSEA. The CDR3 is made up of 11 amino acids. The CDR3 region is CSGQTVNEQFF. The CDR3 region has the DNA TGCAGCGGGCAGACCGTGAATGAGCAGTTCTTC.

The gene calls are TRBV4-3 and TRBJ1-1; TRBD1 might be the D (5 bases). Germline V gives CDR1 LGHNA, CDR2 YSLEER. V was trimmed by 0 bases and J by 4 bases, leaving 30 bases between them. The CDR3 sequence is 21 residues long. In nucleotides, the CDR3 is TGCGCCAGCAGCCAAGACGTTGTACCCCCAGGGTATCTCGATGGTGGCACTGAAGCTTTCTTT. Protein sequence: CASSQDVVPPGYLDGGTEAFF.

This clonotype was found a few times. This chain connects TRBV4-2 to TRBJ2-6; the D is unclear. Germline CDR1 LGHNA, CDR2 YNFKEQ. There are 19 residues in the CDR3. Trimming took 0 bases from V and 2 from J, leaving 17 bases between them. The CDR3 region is CASSQDKVPLGTGANVLTF. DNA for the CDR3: TGTGCCAGCAGCCAAGATAAAGTCCCGCTTGGGACTGGGGCCAACGTCCTGACTTTC.

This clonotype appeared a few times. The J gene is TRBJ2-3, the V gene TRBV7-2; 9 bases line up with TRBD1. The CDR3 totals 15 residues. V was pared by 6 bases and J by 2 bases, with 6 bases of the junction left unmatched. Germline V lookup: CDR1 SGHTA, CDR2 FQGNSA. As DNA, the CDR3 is TGTGCCAGCAGTCATAGACAGGGGGTCACAGATACGCAGTATTTT. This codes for CASSHRQGVTDTQYF.

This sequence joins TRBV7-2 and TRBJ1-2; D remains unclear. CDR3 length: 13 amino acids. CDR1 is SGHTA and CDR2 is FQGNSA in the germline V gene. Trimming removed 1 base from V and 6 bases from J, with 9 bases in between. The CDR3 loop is CASSLVPENGYTF. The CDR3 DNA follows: TGTGCCAGCAGCTTAGTTCCGGAGAATGGCTACACCTTC. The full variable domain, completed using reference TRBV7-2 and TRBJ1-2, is GAGVSQSPSNKVTEKGKDVELRCDPISGHTALYWYRQSLGQGLEFLIYFQGNSAPDKSGLPSDRFSAERTGGSVSTLTIQRTQQEDSAVYLCASSLVPENGYTFGSGTRLTVV.

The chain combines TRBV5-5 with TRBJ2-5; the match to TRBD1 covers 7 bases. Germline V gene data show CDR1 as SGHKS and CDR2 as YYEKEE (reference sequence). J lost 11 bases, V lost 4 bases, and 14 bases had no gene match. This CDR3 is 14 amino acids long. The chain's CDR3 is CASSLQGTAYGQYF. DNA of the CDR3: TGTGCCAGCAGCCTCCAAGGGACAGCCTACGGGCAGTACTTC.

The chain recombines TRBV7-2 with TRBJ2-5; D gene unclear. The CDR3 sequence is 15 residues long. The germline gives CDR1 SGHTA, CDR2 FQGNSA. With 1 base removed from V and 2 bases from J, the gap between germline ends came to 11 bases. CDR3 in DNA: TGTGCCAGCAGCTTAGTTGCGCAGAGACAAGAGACCCAGTACTTC. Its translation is CASSLVAQRQETQYF.